The T cell receptor beta chain described here comes from a study of Ad26.COV2.S vaccination and SARS-CoV-2 variants (dated by TCRdb to about 2021). Regarding the study in general: Donors in the vaccine arm were drawn from COV1001, a multicentre, randomized, double-blind, placebo-controlled phase I-IIa trial testing Ad26.COV2.S in healthy adults. Trial participants were randomized into five groups of five: low-dose or high-dose Ad26.COV2.S given once or twice, or placebo on both occasions. Throughout the experiments and outcome assessment, investigators stayed blinded to trial group allocation. Ad26.COV2.S was administered intramuscularly at a dose of 5x10^10 or 1x10^11 viral particles, either as one shot or as two shots given 56 days apart. A total of 32 samples were included in the TCR-sequenced set, comprising around 19 Ad26.COV2.S vaccine recipients, 5 placebo recipients and 8 SARS-CoV-2 convalescent individuals. TCRbeta repertoire sequencing was used to assess the specificity and breadth of SARS-CoV-2-reactive T cell receptors after Ad26.COV2.S vaccination.

Concerning this clone itself: Its recognized antigen is unknown. No base quality information exists; no much larger clone differs at one position.

From its cysteine to its phenylalanine, the CDR3 spans 10 amino acids. The retained sequence is limited to the CDR3, 30 bases, with the frame set at the first base. V was cut back by 1 base and J by 10 bases, leaving a gap of 1 base between them. CDR1 and CDR2, per the germline V gene (reference sequence), are LNHDA and SQIVND. The treatment or condition label of this sample denotes: around 19 received Ad26.COV2.S at low or high dose, single or two shots; roughly 5 received placebo; per-sample allocation not given. For vaccine and placebo recipients, repertoires were sequenced using samples collected on day 63 after the first injection. Cohort 1b enrolled fewer than 30 adults aged 18-55 years at a single site in Boston, USA, between 29 July and 7 August 2020. Ad26.COV2.S was a replication-incompetent adenovirus type 26 vector expressing a prefusion-stabilized SARS-CoV-2 spike protein from the original Wuhan strain.

The immunoSEQ Assay was the method used to sequence TCRbeta CDR3 regions. After extraction, genomic DNA underwent amplification by bias-controlled multiplex PCR, followed by high-throughput sequencing. In the authors' own workflow: Collapsing and filtering of sequences were performed to quantify the absolute abundance of each unique TCRbeta CDR3 region. Usable DNA was measured by amplifying reference genes present in all nucleated cells, and TCRbeta template counts were normalized to that usable DNA to estimate T cell fraction. Repertoire TCRs were annotated as SARS-CoV-2-specific when V gene, CDR3 amino acid sequence and J gene were exactly matched to a known reactive TCR set. The reference SARS-CoV-2 TCR set was obtained from MIRA and was filtered for enrichment in COVID-19-positive ImmuneCODE repertoires, whereby public or cross-reactive TCRs were removed. Based on the MIRA antigens, annotated TCRs were further analysed at the level of specific ORF or position within ORF. Depth was the summed frequency of annotated unique rearrangements, while breadth was defined as annotated unique rearrangements over total unique productive rearrangements. Two-sided Wilcoxon rank-sum tests were used to compare TCR breadth between groups. The clones in this table, taken by TCRdb from immuneACCESS, are in-frame only. Not every clone is retained; where verified, under half of the shortfall comes from an unresolved V gene, and the cause of the rest is unknown. V and J calls and clone size are given by that table; D and trimming were obtained from the DNA. This sample has some 420,000 clones in its table, and around 87% of those were observed once. About 4% of the sample is in the top ten clones.

Results the study describes overall, beyond this receptor: Vaccine and placebo recipients had similar non-spike TCR breadth, a finding consistent with the vaccine containing only spike. After vaccination, spike-specific CD8+ and CD4+ T cell responses were reported to show substantial breadth. The study was not powered for comparison of responses between vaccine doses or regimens. According to the authors, total T cell responses may have been underestimated by the TCR breadth and depth analyses. Spike-specific TCR breadth was higher in Ad26.COV2.S recipients than in placebo recipients (P = 0.0014).

Recombination linked TRBV19 to TRBJ1-4, with the D gene not clear enough to name. The material sequenced was peripheral blood, taken in a trial of Ad26.COV2.S vaccine versus placebo. The source is a person aged 18 to 65 who received the Ad26.COV2.S COVID-19 vaccine or a placebo. The nucleotides read TGTGCCAGTAGTATAGGAAAACTGTTTTTT. Its translation reads: CASSIGKLFF.